This T cell receptor (beta chain) originates from a study of T cells in localized non-small cell lung cancer. The assay was immunoSEQ multiplex PCR, and TCRdb's table has in-frame clones only and misses some. The sample holds some 90,000 clones, 87% seen once. This clone was detected a few times. The source is a man between 40 and 75 years old with stage I squamous cell lung carcinoma. Sequenced here: peripheral blood, sampled before any cancer treatment.

The CDR3 here is CASTRRDNYGYTF. CDR3 coding DNA: TGTGCCAGTACTCGACGTGATAACTATGGCTACACCTTC. The J gene is TRBJ1-2, the V gene TRBV19; D is ambiguous. CDR3 length: 13 residues. Germline V gene sequence: CDR1 LNHDA, CDR2 SQIVND (reference sequence). The V end was cut by 7 bases, the J end by 1 base, with 10 bases between.